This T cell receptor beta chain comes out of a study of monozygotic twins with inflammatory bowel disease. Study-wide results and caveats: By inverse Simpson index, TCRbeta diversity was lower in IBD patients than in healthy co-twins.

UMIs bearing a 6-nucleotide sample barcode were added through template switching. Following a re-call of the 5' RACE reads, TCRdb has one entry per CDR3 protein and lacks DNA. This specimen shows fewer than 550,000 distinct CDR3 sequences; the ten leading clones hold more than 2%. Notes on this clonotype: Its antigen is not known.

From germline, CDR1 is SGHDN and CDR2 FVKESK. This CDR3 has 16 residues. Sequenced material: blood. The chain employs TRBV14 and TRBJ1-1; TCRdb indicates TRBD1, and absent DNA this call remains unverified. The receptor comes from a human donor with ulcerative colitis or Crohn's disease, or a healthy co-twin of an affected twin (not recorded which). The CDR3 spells CASSQATGGLNTEAFF.